Only one count was recorded for the clone carrying this TCR beta chain. As yet, its antigen is unknown. The CDR3 runs to 16 residues. Germline V gene lookup returns CDR1 SGHAT and CDR2 FQNNGV. The ends were cut back, 2 bases at V and 0 bases at J, with 12 bases in the middle. PCR used 60 Vbeta primers and 13 Jbeta primers. Measured with immunoSEQ multiplex PCR; TCRdb has only the in-frame clones, and not every one. Of some 250,000 clones detected, roughly 82% appear once; the ten largest clones hold 5.4%. The sample is drawn from a study of cytomegalovirus exposure and HLA in healthy donors. Study conclusions and caveats: CMV serostatus alone was available as immune exposure information.

This clonotype was sampled from a woman aged 35 to 49 in good health and CMV-seropositive. The chain uses TRBV11-2 and TRBJ2-3, with D perhaps matching TRBD2 (6 bases). The specimen sequenced was PBMCs. This CDR3 is CASSLWGVSSTDTQYF. The CDR3 DNA reads as TGTGCCAGCAGCTTATGGGGGGTTTCTAGCACAGATACGCAGTATTTT.